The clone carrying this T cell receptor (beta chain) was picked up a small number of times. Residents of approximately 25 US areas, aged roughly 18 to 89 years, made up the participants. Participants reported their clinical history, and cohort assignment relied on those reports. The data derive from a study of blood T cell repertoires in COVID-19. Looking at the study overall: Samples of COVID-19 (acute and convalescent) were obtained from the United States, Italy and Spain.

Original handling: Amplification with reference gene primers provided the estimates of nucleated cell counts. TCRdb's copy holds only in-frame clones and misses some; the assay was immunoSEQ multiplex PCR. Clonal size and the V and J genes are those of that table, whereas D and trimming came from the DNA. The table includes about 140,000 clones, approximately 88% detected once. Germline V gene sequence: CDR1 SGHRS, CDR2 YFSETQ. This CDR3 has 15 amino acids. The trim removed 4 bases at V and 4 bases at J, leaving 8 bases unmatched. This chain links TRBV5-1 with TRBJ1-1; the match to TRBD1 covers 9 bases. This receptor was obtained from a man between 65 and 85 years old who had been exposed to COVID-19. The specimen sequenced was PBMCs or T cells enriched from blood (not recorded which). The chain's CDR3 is CASSLDRGVATEAFF. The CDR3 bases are TGCGCCAGCAGCCTAGACAGGGGGGTGGCCACTGAAGCTTTCTTT. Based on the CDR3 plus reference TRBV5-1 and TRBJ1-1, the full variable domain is KAGVTQTPRYLIKTRGQQVTLSCSPISGHRSVSWYQQTPGQGLQFLFEYFSETQRNKGNFPGRFSGRQFSNSRSEMNVSTLELGDSALYLCASSLDRGVATEAFFGQGTRLTVV.